These 8 T cell receptor beta chains were sequenced from one sample in a study of T cell responses to AZD1222 COVID-19 vaccine. Sequenced by immunoSEQ multiplex PCR; TCRdb stores in-frame clones only, minus some. The sample has 100,000 to 150,000 clones, approximately 90% seen once. The specimen comprised peripheral blood, sampled 28 days after the second AZD1222 dose. All receptors come from an adult who received the AZD1222 COVID-19 vaccine.

This sequence joins TRBV2 and TRBJ2-2; no reliable D call. V was pared by 0 bases and J by 5 bases, with 10 bases between. The germline V gene encodes CDR1 SNHLY and CDR2 FYNNEI. This CDR3 contains 15 residues. The CDR3 spells CASSEARQRTGELFF. The DNA of the CDR3 is TGTGCCAGCAGTGAAGCAAGACAAAGAACCGGGGAGCTGTTTTTT.

The chain recombines TRBV4-2 with TRBJ2-1, with a tentative D call TRBD1 (5 bases). The germline gives CDR1 LGHNA, CDR2 YNFKEQ. Trimming took 1 base from V and 9 from J, leaving 31 bases between them. The CDR3 is made up of 20 amino acids. The CDR3 reads CASSQGAGARRRVALGEQFF. As DNA, the CDR3 is TGTGCCAGCAGCCAAGGGGCTGGGGCAAGGCGCCGGGTCGCCCTAGGTGAGCAGTTCTTC.

This clone has more than one count but fewer than ten. The gene calls are TRBV6-2 or TRBV6-3 and TRBJ1-2, with 9 nucleotides matching TRBD1. CDR1 and CDR2 (germline): MNHEY, SVGEGT. The CDR3 is 16 amino acids. V was pared by 3 bases and J by 1 base, with 6 bases of the junction left unmatched. CDR3 nucleotides: TGTGCCAGCAGTTATTACCGGGACAGGGTTAACTATGGCTACACCTTC. This encodes CASSYYRDRVNYGYTF.

The chain links TRBV5-6 to TRBJ2-1; perhaps TRBD1 as D (5 bases). The CDR3 is 15 amino acids. V dropped 3 bases and J dropped 0 bases, with 10 bases sitting between them. Germline V gene data show CDR1 as SGHDT and CDR2 as YYEEEE. DNA for the CDR3: TGTGCCAGCAGCTGGACACCCAGCTCCTACAATGAGCAGTTCTTC. Its protein is CASSWTPSSYNEQFF.

The chain links TRBV27 to TRBJ2-5; D not resolved. Between the trimmed V and J ends, which lost 5 bases and 2 bases, there was a span of 12 bases. The CDR3 consists of 14 residues. Germline CDR1 and CDR2: MNHEY and SMNVEV (reference sequence). The CDR3 sequence is CASSSRPIQETQYF. The CDR3 nucleotides are TGTGCCAGCAGTAGCCGGCCCATACAAGAGACCCAGTACTTC.

V is TRBV7-2 and J is TRBJ1-2; D unresolved. Trimming took 3 bases from V and 2 from J, leaving 10 bases between them. CDR3 length: 14 residues. The germline V gene encodes CDR1 SGHTA and CDR2 FQGNSA. CDR3 loop: CASSFSEINYGYTF. As DNA, the CDR3 is TGTGCCAGCAGCTTTTCCGAAATCAACTATGGCTACACCTTC.

The chain links TRBV28 to TRBJ2-3, with D possibly TRBD2 on 6 matching bases. The CDR3 sequence is 15 residues long. Trimming left V 6 bases short and J 4 bases short, with 17 bases between. The germline V gene has CDR1 MDHEN and CDR2 SYDVKM. The CDR3 DNA sequence: TGTGCCAGCAGCCCGGCCGCCCGGGGGTCAGATACGCAGTATTTT. Its protein product is CASSPAARGSDTQYF.

The genes are TRBV6-6 and TRBJ1-2, with D maybe TRBD1 (5 bases). Germline loops: CDR1 MNHNY, CDR2 SVGAGI (reference sequence). Trimming pared 6 bases from V and 4 bases from J, leaving 12 bases between. The CDR3 totals 13 residues. The DNA of the CDR3 is TGTGCCAGCAGCCTGACAGAGATCTATGGCTACACCTTC. This translates into CASSLTEIYGYTF.